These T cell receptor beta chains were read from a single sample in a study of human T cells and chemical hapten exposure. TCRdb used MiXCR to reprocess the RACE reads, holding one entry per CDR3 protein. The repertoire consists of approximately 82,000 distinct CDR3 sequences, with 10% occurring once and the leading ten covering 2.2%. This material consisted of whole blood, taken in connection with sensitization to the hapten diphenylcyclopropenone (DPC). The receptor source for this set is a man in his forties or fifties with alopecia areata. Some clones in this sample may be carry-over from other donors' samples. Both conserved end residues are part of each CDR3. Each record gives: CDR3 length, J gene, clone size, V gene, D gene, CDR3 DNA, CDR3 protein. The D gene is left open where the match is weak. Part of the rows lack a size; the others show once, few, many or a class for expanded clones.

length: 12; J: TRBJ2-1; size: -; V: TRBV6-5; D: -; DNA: TGTGCCACCGGAGTGGACTACAATGAGCAGTTCTTC; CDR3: CATGVDYNEQFF
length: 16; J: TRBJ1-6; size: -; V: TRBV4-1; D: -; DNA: TGCGCCAGCAGCCAAGAAGGTCAGGTCGTCAATTCACCCCTCCACTTT; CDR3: CASSQEGQVVNSPLHF
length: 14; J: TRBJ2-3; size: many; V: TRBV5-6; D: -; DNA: TGTGCCAGCAGCTTGGGCATAGCCACAGATACGCAGTATTTT; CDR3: CASSLGIATDTQYF
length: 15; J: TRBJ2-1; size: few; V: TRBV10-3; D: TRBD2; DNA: TGTGCCATCAGTGAGACTAGCGGGATGTACAATGAGCAGTTCTTC; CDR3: CAISETSGMYNEQFF
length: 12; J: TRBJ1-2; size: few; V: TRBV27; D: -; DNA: TGTGCCAGCAGGACAGCTAACTATGGCTACACCTTC; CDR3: CASRTANYGYTF
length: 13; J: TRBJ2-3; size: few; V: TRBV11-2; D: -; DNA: TGTGCCAGCAGCCTGGGAGCGCCAGATACGCAGTATTTT; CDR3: CASSLGAPDTQYF
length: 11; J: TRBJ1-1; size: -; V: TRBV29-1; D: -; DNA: TGCAGCGTTGCAGGTTCCGCTGAAGCTTTCTTT; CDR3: CSVAGSAEAFF
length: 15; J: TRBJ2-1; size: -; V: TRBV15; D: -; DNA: TGTGCCACCAGCGACCCCTCGGGACTGGAGAATGAGCAGTTCTTC; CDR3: CATSDPSGLENEQFF
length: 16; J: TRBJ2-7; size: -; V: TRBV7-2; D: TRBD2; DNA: TGTGCCAGCAGCTTAACTAGCGGGGCAAGCTCCTACGAGCAGTACTTC; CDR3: CASSLTSGASSYEQYF
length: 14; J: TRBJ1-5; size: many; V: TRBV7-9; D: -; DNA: TGTGCCAGCAGCCCTGACGGGGGCAATCAGCCCCAGCATTTT; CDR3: CASSPDGGNQPQHF
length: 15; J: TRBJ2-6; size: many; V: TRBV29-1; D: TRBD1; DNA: TGCAGCGTTGGACAGGGTAGCTCTGGGGCCAACGTCCTGACTTTC; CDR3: CSVGQGSSGANVLTF
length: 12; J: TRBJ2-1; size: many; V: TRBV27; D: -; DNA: TGTGCCATACGGGACAACAACAATGAGCAGTTCTTC; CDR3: CAIRDNNNEQFF
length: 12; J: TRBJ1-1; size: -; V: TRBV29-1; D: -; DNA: TGCAGCGTTGGACAGTCGGACACTGAAGCTTTCTTT; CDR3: CSVGQSDTEAFF